The 25 T cell receptor beta chains below were found in one sample sequenced in a study of T cell responses to AZD1222 COVID-19 vaccine. Some clones are missing from TCRdb's copy, which holds only in-frame ones; the method was immunoSEQ multiplex PCR. In the table there are 160,000 or so clones, 85% to 95% of which are singletons. The sample in question was peripheral blood, obtained 28 days after the second AZD1222 dose. The receptors shown here come from an adult who received the AZD1222 COVID-19 vaccine.

The chain carries TRBV14 and TRBJ2-3, with 9 bases identical to TRBD2. This CDR3 contains 15 residues. V shed 4 bases and J 6 bases; nucleotides not matched to a gene: 8. Per germline, CDR1 SGHDN and CDR2 FVKESK. The CDR3 DNA reads TGTGCCAGCAGCCCGAGGTCGGCGGGGGGGGATACGCAGTATTTT. Amino acids: CASSPRSAGGDTQYF.

V and J are TRBV29-1 and TRBJ1-2, with D possibly being TRBD1 (5 bases). The germline V gene encodes CDR1 SQVTM and CDR2 ANQGSEA. This CDR3 has 11 amino acids. The ends were cut back, 6 bases at V and 3 bases at J, with 8 bases in the middle. The CDR3 is CSVTTDYGYTF. Written as DNA, the CDR3 is TGCAGCGTGACGACAGACTATGGCTACACCTTC.

This chain links TRBV5-1 with TRBJ2-6; the match to TRBD2 covers 7 bases. V lost 10 bases and J lost 0; bases outside the gene matches: 13. The CDR3 runs to 17 residues. The germline V gene has CDR1 SGHRS and CDR2 YFSETQ. In DNA, the CDR3 is TGCGCCCGGGGGGTAGGGTGGTCTGACTCTGGGGCCAACGTCCTGACTTTC. Translating it yields CARGVGWSDSGANVLTF.

This chain connects TRBV5-4 to TRBJ1-2; 8 bases match TRBD1. The CDR3 is 13 residues long. V lost 4 bases, J lost 5 bases, and 4 bases stayed unmatched. CDR1 is SGHNT and CDR2 is YYREEE in the germline V gene (reference sequence). The CDR3, as DNA: TGTGCCAGCAGCCTTAGACAGGGGTATGGCTACACCTTC. Translation gives CASSLRQGYGYTF.

In its sample, this clone was seen once. The gene calls are TRBV10-3 and TRBJ2-7; 8 bases are shared with TRBD1. The J segment lost 1 base and the V segment lost 4 bases, leaving 0 bases of the junction unmatched. Germline CDR1 and CDR2: ENHRY and SYGVKD. This CDR3 contains 13 residues. The CDR3 reads CAISGDRSYEQYF. CDR3 coding DNA: TGTGCCATCAGTGGGGACAGGTCCTACGAGCAGTACTTC.

The J gene is TRBJ2-4, the V gene TRBV27; D assignment may be TRBD1 or TRBD2 (5 bases each). Germline loops: CDR1 MNHEY, CDR2 SMNVEV (reference sequence). With 3 bases removed from V and 0 bases from J, the gap between germline ends came to 12 bases. This CDR3 is built from 16 residues. CDR3 nucleotide sequence: TGTGCCAGCAGTTTTTTCGGGACGCTAGCCAAAAACATTCAGTACTTC. The encoded protein is CASSFFGTLAKNIQYF.

With respect to this clone: Other DNA sequences from this sample encode an identical CDR3 as well. This chain connects TRBV6-5 to TRBJ1-6; D is ambiguous. The germline V and J ends were trimmed by 0 bases and 7 bases, with 4 bases remaining between them. The CDR3 length is 13 residues. Per germline, CDR1 MNHEY and CDR2 SVGAGI. In DNA form, the CDR3 reads TGTGCCAGCAGTTACTCGCGGAATTCACCCCTCCACTTT. This sequence encodes CASSYSRNSPLHF.

The chain uses TRBV5-4 and TRBJ1-2; D is undetermined. CDR3 length: 14 residues. The germline V gene has CDR1 SGHNT and CDR2 YYREEE (reference sequence). Deletions cut 4 bases from V and 8 bases from J, with 18 bases between. The CDR3 reads CASSLDQAPNGYTF. For the CDR3, the DNA is TGTGCCAGCAGCCTGGACCAAGCCCCTAACGGCTACACCTTC.

This chain joins TRBV4-2 and TRBJ2-3; TRBD2 aligns across 11 bases. The germline gives CDR1 LGHNA, CDR2 YNFKEQ. With V trimmed by 4 bases and J by 4 bases, 7 bases remained unmatched. The CDR3 is made up of 16 amino acids. The CDR3 nucleotides are TGTGCCAGCAGCCGAGCCCTAGCGGGAGGCCCAGATACGCAGTATTTT. Translating gives CASSRALAGGPDTQYF.

The J gene is TRBJ2-1, the V gene TRBV4-1; 12 nucleotides line up with TRBD2. CDR3 length equals 15 residues. The V gene's germline CDR1 is MGHRA and CDR2 YSYEKL. The trim removed 4 bases at V and 9 bases at J, leaving 7 bases unmatched. The CDR3 protein is CASSLSSGRATEQFF. CDR3 DNA sequence: TGCGCCAGCAGCCTTTCTAGCGGGAGGGCCACTGAGCAGTTCTTC.

This sequence joins TRBV7-9 and TRBJ1-1, with 10 positions matching TRBD1. Germline V gene lookup returns CDR1 SEHNR and CDR2 FQNEAQ (reference sequence). The CDR3 runs to 15 residues. Losses at the gene ends were 5 bases for V and 9 bases for J; bases not matched to a gene: 12. This chain's CDR3 is CASSPPTDRGSKAFF. For the CDR3, the DNA is TGTGCCAGCAGCCCCCCTACGGACAGGGGGTCCAAAGCTTTCTTT.

The V gene is TRBV11-2, the J gene TRBJ1-1; no clear D gene. Looked up from germline, CDR1 is SGHAT and CDR2 is FQNNGV. Trimming took 1 base from V and 9 from J, leaving 15 bases between them. The CDR3 is made up of 14 amino acids. The CDR3 loop reads CASSLGPVRTQAFF. Here the CDR3 DNA reads TGTGCCAGCAGCTTAGGCCCAGTACGGACTCAAGCTTTCTTT.

This rearrangement joins TRBV28 to TRBJ2-7; D gene unclear. The CDR3 runs to 11 residues. CDR1 and CDR2 (germline): MDHEN, SYDVKM. The V end lost 3 bases, the J end lost 6 bases, and 6 bases lay between the germline ends. CDR3 region: CASSFKLEQYF. DNA for the CDR3: TGTGCCAGCAGTTTTAAGCTCGAGCAGTACTTC.

The CDR3 is CASPLTGYGRSRFSYEQYF. The CDR3 DNA sequence: TGTGCCAGCCCCCTCACGGGGTACGGTCGCTCAAGGTTCTCCTACGAGCAGTACTTC. The V and J genes are TRBV27 and TRBJ2-7; TRBD2 might be the D (5 bases). V dropped 8 bases and J dropped 0 bases, with 29 bases sitting between them. The CDR3 has 19 residues. Germline V CDR1 and CDR2: MNHEY, SMNVEV (reference sequence).

The V call is TRBV29-1, the J call TRBJ2-3; D may be TRBD2 (5 bases). This CDR3 contains 15 residues. Germline V gene lookup returns CDR1 SQVTM and CDR2 ANQGSEA. Trimming pared 2 bases from V and 0 bases from J, leaving 12 bases between. DNA of the CDR3: TGCAGCGTTGAATTCCTAGCCGTGAGCACAGATACGCAGTATTTT. Translating gives CSVEFLAVSTDTQYF.

V usage is TRBV13 and J usage is TRBJ2-3; D perhaps matches TRBD1 (6 bases). This CDR3 spans 15 amino acids. Trimming took off 5 bases at V and 6 bases at J, with 18 bases between the two ends. Germline assignment: CDR1 PRHDT and CDR2 FYEKMQ (reference sequence). The CDR3 DNA sequence: TGTGCCAGCAGCCCTCCCGGGAACAGGGTGGATACGCAGTATTTT. The encoded protein is CASSPPGNRVDTQYF.

The chain carries TRBV5-1 and TRBJ1-2, with D tentatively TRBD1 (5 bases). Germline CDR1 is SGHRS and CDR2 is YFSETQ. This CDR3 is built from 13 residues. Trimming left V 5 bases short and J 3 bases short, with 11 bases between. As DNA, the CDR3 is TGCGCCAGCAGGGACACGACAGACTATGGCTACACCTTC. It codes for CASRDTTDYGYTF.

The chain has TRBV5-1 and TRBJ1-1; TRBD1 matches 9 bases. The CDR3 is made up of 13 amino acids. In germline, CDR1 is SGHRS, CDR2 YFSETQ. The junction had 4 bases not matched to a gene; V was cut back by 9 bases and J by 1 base. As DNA, the CDR3 is TGCGCCACGGGGGACAGGGAGAACACTGAAGCTTTCTTT. It is translated as CATGDRENTEAFF. Drawing the rest from reference TRBV5-1 and TRBJ1-1, the complete variable domain is KAGVTQTPRYLIKTRGQQVTLSCSPISGHRSVSWYQQTPGQGLQFLFEYFSETQRNKGNFPGRFSGRQFSNSRSEMNVSTLELGDSALYLCATGDRENTEAFFGQGTRLTVV.

The V gene is TRBV7-3, the J gene TRBJ2-7; 8 positions match TRBD1. Germline loops: CDR1 SGHTA, CDR2 FQGTGA. The V segment lost 0 bases and the J segment 2 bases; nucleotides outside the gene matches: 6. This CDR3 is 16 amino acids long. The CDR3 DNA reads TGTGCCAGCAGCTTAACCCCTCGGACAGGGCCCTACGAGCAGTACTTC. It yields the protein CASSLTPRTGPYEQYF.

The chain has TRBV7-9 and TRBJ2-7, with D hard to call. Germline V lookup: CDR1 SEHNR, CDR2 FQNEAQ (reference sequence). CDR3 size: 16 residues. Deletions cut 4 bases from V and 0 bases from J, with 16 bases between. CDR3 residues: CASSSTLSSSSYEQYF. As DNA, the CDR3 is TGTGCCAGCAGCTCAACTCTTTCATCCAGCTCCTACGAGCAGTACTTC.

Only one count was recorded for this clone. V gene TRBV7-8 combines with J gene TRBJ2-7, with D possibly TRBD1 on 6 matching bases. Trimming removed 2 bases at V and 4 bases at J, with 18 bases between. The germline V gene has CDR1 SGHVS and CDR2 FQNEAQ. The CDR3 sequence is 16 residues long. The CDR3 DNA sequence: TGTGCCAGCAGCTTAATCTCAGGGGCCCTCGGGTACGAGCAGTACTTC. It is translated as CASSLISGALGYEQYF. Combining the CDR3 with reference TRBV7-8 and TRBJ2-7 gives the whole variable domain GAGVSQSPRYKVAKRGQDVALRCDPISGHVSLFWYQQALGQGPEFLTYFQNEAQLDKSGLPSDRFFAERPEGSVSTLKIQRTQQEDSAVYLCASSLISGALGYEQYFGPGTRLTVT.

The V gene is TRBV2, the J gene TRBJ1-2; possible D gene TRBD1, 5 bases. The germline gives CDR1 SNHLY, CDR2 FYNNEI. Deletions cut 5 bases from V and 0 bases from J, with 13 bases between. The CDR3 totals 15 residues. Here the CDR3 reads CASSQGRGTNYGYTF. The CDR3 DNA reads TGTGCCAGCAGTCAAGGACGGGGGACTAACTATGGCTACACCTTC. Looking up the rest from reference TRBV2 and TRBJ1-2 gives the full variable domain: EPEVTQTPSHQVTQMGQEVILRCVPISNHLYFYWYRQILGQKVEFLVSFYNNEISEKSEIFDDQFSVERPDGSNFTLKIRSTKLEDSAMYFCASSQGRGTNYGYTFGSGTRLTVV.

The V gene is TRBV27, the J gene TRBJ1-6, with D possibly TRBD1 on 5 matching bases. CDR1 and CDR2 from the germline V gene are MNHEY and SMNVEV (reference sequence). Trimming removed 4 bases from V and 14 bases from J, with 18 bases in between. The CDR3 consists of 14 residues. CDR3 region: CASSSPGPRSTLHF. CDR3 bases: TGTGCCAGCAGTTCACCGGGACCCCGGTCTACCCTCCACTTT.

V is TRBV5-1 and J is TRBJ2-5; D is possibly TRBD2 (5 bases). Germline values: CDR1 SGHRS, CDR2 YFSETQ. Trimming took off 3 bases at V and 1 base at J, with 7 bases between the two ends. There are 13 residues in the CDR3. CDR3 coding DNA: TGCGCCAGCAGCTGGACTTCCCAAGAGACCCAGTACTTC. Protein sequence: CASSWTSQETQYF.

The gene calls are TRBV19 and TRBJ1-1; the D is unclear. The CDR3 runs 10 residues. The germline V gene encodes CDR1 LNHDA and CDR2 SQIVND (reference sequence). V lost 5 bases and J 10 bases, leaving 8 bases between the germline ends. CDR3 region: CASSLGRAFF. CDR3 coding DNA: TGTGCCAGTAGTCTGGGCAGAGCTTTCTTT. Together with reference TRBV19 and TRBJ1-1, the CDR3 gives the full variable domain: DGGITQSPKYLFRKEGQNVTLSCEQNLNHDAMYWYRQDPGQGLRLIYYSQIVNDFQKGDIAEGYSVSREKKESFPLTVTSAQKNPTAFYLCASSLGRAFFGQGTRLTVV.